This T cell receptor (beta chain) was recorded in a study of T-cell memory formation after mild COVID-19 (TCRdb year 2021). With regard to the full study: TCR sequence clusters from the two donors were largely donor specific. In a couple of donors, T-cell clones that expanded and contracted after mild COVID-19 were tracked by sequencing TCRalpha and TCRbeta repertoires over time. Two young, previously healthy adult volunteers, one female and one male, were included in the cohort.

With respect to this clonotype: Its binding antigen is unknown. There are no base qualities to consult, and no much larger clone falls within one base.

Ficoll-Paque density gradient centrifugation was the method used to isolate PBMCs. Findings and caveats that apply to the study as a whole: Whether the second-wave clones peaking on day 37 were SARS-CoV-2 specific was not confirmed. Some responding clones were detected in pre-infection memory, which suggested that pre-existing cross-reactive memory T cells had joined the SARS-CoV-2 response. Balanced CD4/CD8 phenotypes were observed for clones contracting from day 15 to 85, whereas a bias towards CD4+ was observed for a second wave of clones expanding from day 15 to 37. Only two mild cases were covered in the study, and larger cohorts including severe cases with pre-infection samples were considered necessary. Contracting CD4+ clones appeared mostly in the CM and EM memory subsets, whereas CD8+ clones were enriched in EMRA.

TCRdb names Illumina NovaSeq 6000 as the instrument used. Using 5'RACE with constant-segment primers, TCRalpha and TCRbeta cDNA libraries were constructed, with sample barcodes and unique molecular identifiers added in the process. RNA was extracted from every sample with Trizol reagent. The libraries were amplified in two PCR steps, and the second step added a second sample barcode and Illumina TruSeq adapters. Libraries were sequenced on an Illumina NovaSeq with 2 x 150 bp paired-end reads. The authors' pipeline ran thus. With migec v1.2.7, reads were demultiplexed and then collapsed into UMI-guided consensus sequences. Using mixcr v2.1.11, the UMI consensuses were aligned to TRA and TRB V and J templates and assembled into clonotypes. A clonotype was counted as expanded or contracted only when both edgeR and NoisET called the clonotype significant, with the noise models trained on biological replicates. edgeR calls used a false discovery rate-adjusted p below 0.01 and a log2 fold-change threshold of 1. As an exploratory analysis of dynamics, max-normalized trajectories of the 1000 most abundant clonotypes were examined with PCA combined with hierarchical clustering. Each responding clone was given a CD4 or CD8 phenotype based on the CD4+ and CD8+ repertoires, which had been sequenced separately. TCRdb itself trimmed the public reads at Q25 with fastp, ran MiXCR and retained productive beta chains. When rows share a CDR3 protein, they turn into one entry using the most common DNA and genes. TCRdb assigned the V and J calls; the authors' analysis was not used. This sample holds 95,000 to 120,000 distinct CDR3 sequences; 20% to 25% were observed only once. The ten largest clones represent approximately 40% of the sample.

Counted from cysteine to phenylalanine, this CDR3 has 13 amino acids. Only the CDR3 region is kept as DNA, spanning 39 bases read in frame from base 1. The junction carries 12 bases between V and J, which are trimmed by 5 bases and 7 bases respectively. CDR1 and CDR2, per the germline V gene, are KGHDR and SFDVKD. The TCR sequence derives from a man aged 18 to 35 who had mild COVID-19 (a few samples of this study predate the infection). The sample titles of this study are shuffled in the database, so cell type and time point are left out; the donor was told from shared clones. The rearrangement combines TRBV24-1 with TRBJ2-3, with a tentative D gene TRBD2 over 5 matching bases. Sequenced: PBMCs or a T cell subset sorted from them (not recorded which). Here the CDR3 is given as CATSGPSGYTQYF. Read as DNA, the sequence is TGTGCCACCAGTGGACCCTCGGGGTATACGCAGTATTTT.